The clone carrying this TCR beta chain was detected many times. Antigen specificity is unknown. This specimen belongs to a study of T cell repertoires in cytomegalovirus infection. About the research overall: Public TCR beta signatures were indicative of both CMV infection and a matching HLA type. Study-level results: Dominating the ex vivo response were TCR beta clonotypes that were CMV-specific and HLA-C-restricted.

J gave up 4 bases and V 6 bases, and 5 bases lay outside the gene matches. From germline, CDR1 is SGHTA and CDR2 FQGNSA. CDR3 length: 16 residues. TCRdb used MiXCR to reprocess the reads, holding one entry per CDR3 protein. The sample consists of fewer than 250,000 distinct CDR3 sequences, about 12% of them appearing once. Sequencing was carried out using PBMCs. This rearrangement joins TRBV7-2 to TRBJ2-3, with TRBD2 identical over 15 bases. The sequence was collected from a human donor in good health (CMV status not recorded). Some clones in this sample may be carry-over from other donors' samples. CDR3 in amino acids: CASRWTSGRASDTQYF. DNA for the CDR3: TGTGCCAGCAGGTGGACTAGCGGGAGGGCCTCAGATACGCAGTATTTT.